This T cell receptor beta chain was recovered during a study of T cell repertoires in cytomegalovirus infection. Points from the study as a whole: Frequencies of public TCR beta families were cumulated, and this identified carriers of CMV plus the relevant HLA. There were HLA-C-restricted CMV-specific TCR beta clonotypes dominating the ex vivo response.

CDR1 and CDR2 from the germline V gene are SGHTA and FQGNSA. The CDR3 is 14 amino acids. V lost 3 bases, J lost 1 base, and 9 bases lay in between. Each CDR3 protein is one row after TCRdb ran MiXCR on the reads. The table shows hundreds of thousands of distinct CDR3 sequences, with approximately 7% occurring only once. In this sample, this clonotype turned up many times. What it recognizes is unknown. This clonotype originated in a human donor in good health (CMV status not recorded). Some clones in this sample may be carry-over from other donors' samples. This chain joins TRBV7-2 and TRBJ1-1; D gene ambiguous. Sequencing input: PBMCs. In DNA, the CDR3 is TGTGCCAGCAGCTTTTCCGACGGGAACACTGAAGCTTTCTTT. The encoded protein is CASSFSDGNTEAFF.